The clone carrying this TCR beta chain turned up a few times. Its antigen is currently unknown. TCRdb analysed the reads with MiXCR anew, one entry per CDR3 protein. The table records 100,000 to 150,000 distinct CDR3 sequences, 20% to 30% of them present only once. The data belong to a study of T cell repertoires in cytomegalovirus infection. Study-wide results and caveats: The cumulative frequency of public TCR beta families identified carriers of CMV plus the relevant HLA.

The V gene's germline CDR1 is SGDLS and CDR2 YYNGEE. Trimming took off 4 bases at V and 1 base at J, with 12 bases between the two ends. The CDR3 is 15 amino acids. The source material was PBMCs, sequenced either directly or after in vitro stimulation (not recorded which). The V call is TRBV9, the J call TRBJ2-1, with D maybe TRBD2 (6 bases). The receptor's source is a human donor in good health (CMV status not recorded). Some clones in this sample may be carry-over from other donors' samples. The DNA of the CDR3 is TGTGCCAGCAGCCCCCGGGAGAGGTCCTACAATGAGCAGTTCTTC. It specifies CASSPRERSYNEQFF. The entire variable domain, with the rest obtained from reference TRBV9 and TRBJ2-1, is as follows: DSGVTQTPKHLITATGQRVTLRCSPRSGDLSVYWYQQSLDQGLQFLIQYYNGEERAKGNILERFSAQQFPDLHSELNLSSLELGDSALYFCASSPRERSYNEQFFGPGTRLTVL.